A single sample is the source of the 12 T cell receptor beta chains below, sequenced in a study of blood T cell repertoires in COVID-19. Profiling relied on immunoSEQ multiplex PCR, and the TCRdb table lists in-frame clones only, not all of them. This sample has 200,000 or so clones; about 80% occur once, and the top ten carry 7.5%. Specimen: PBMCs or T cells enriched from blood (not recorded which). The receptors originated from a man aged 35 to 55 who had recovered from COVID-19.

The CDR3 sequence: CASSPRGGDQPQHF. CDR3 in DNA: TGTGCCAGCAGCCCTAGGGGGGGCGATCAGCCCCAGCATTTT. The chain employs TRBV7-2 and TRBJ1-5, with D maybe TRBD1 (6 bases). Per germline, CDR1 SGHTA and CDR2 FQGNSA. V shed 5 bases and J shed 5 bases, with 13 bases lying between them. CDR3 length: 14 amino acids. Together with reference TRBV7-2 and TRBJ1-5, the CDR3 gives the full variable domain: GAGVSQSPSNKVTEKGKDVELRCDPISGHTALYWYRQSLGQGLEFLIYFQGNSAPDKSGLPSDRFSAERTGGSVSTLTIQRTQQEDSAVYLCASSPRGGDQPQHFGDGTRLSIL.

V gene TRBV5-4 combines with J gene TRBJ2-2; a weak D match, TRBD2 (6 bases). With 4 bases removed from V and 0 bases from J, the gap between germline ends came to 13 bases. The CDR3 contains 16 residues. Germline values: CDR1 SGHNT, CDR2 YYREEE (reference sequence). The CDR3 region has the DNA TGTGCCAGCAGCCCCCGGGGGACCGCGAACACCGGGGAGCTGTTTTTT. Residues: CASSPRGTANTGELFF.

The rearrangement joins TRBV5-4 to TRBJ1-1, with D tentatively TRBD1 (5 bases). Trimming left V 0 bases short and J 7 bases short, with 7 bases between. CDR1 SGHNT and CDR2 YYREEE come from the germline V gene (reference sequence). CDR3 length: 12 residues. The CDR3 reads CASSLDRIEAFF. CDR3 DNA: TGTGCCAGCAGCTTGGACAGGATTGAAGCTTTCTTT. Variable domain in full (rest from reference TRBV5-4 and TRBJ1-1): ETGVTQSPTHLIKTRGQQVTLRCSSQSGHNTVSWYQQALGQGPQFIFQYYREEENGRGNFPPRFSGLQFPNYSSELNVNALELDDSALYLCASSLDRIEAFFGQGTRLTVV.

The chain links TRBV18 to TRBJ1-4; TRBD1 matches 9 bases. V lost 3 bases and J lost 6; bases outside the gene matches: 11. The CDR3 consists of 17 residues. In germline, CDR1 is KGHSH, CDR2 LQKENI. The CDR3 loop is CASSPGTGSPGDEKLFF. CDR3 DNA sequence: TGTGCCAGCTCACCCGGGACAGGGAGCCCTGGAGATGAAAAACTGTTTTTT.

This rearrangement joins TRBV30 to TRBJ2-5; tentatively, D is TRBD1 (6 bases). The germline V and J ends were trimmed by 0 bases and 6 bases, with 14 bases remaining between them. Germline loops: CDR1 GTSNPN, CDR2 SVGIG (reference sequence). The CDR3 covers 14 residues. The DNA for the CDR3 is TGTGCCTGGAGTGTACAGGGCGGGTGGAAGACCCAGTACTTC. As protein: CAWSVQGGWKTQYF.

V usage is TRBV10-3 and J usage is TRBJ2-2; the D gene is possibly TRBD1 (6 bases). The V gene's germline CDR1 is ENHRY and CDR2 SYGVKD. V was pared by 0 bases and J by 8 bases, with 7 bases between. The CDR3 is 13 residues long. The CDR3 DNA reads as TGTGCCATCAGTGAGTCGGGGGCAGGGGAGCTGTTTTTT. Translation gives CAISESGAGELFF.

This clone came up a few times. The rearrangement uses TRBV2 and TRBJ1-2, with 8 bases identical to TRBD1. Germline loops: CDR1 SNHLY, CDR2 FYNNEI. There are 13 residues in the CDR3. Trimming cost V 10 bases and J 8 bases; bases outside gene matches: 12. In DNA form, the CDR3 reads TGTGCCACCCTAGCCGACAGGGGCGAAGGCTACACCTTC. It specifies CATLADRGEGYTF.

A note on this clone: A read error is the likely source, as a far larger clone sits one nucleotide away. The genes are TRBV5-5 and TRBJ1-1; D unclear. The V end was cut by 0 bases, the J end by 1 base, with 7 bases between. CDR3 length: 14 amino acids. Germline loops: CDR1 SGHKS, CDR2 YYEKEE (reference sequence). CDR3 region: CASSLGHTNTEAFF. As DNA, the CDR3 is TGTGCCAGCAGCTTGGGACACACGAACACTGAAGCTTTCTTT.

This clone showed up just a few times. The chain uses TRBV7-2 and TRBJ1-2, with D maybe TRBD1 (5 bases). Germline CDR1 and CDR2: SGHTA and FQGNSA. CDR3 length: 14 amino acids. V was shortened by 1 base and J by 3 bases, with 9 bases between the two germline ends. CDR3 DNA: TGTGCCAGCAGCTTAGGGGGCGCCGACTATGGCTACACCTTC. Translating it yields CASSLGGADYGYTF.

The chain joins TRBV5-1 to TRBJ2-5, with a tentative D call TRBD2 (6 bases). Trimming removed 5 bases at V and 5 bases at J, with 19 bases between. Germline-derived CDR1 and CDR2 are SGHRS and YFSETQ. CDR3 length: 15 residues. CDR3 in amino acids: CASRGGRTGGETQYF. The CDR3 nucleotides read TGCGCCAGCAGGGGGGGACGGACTGGAGGGGAGACCCAGTACTTC.

This chain links TRBV7-8 with TRBJ2-1, with TRBD2 matching 8 bases. The germline V gene has CDR1 SGHVS and CDR2 FQNEAQ. The CDR3 is made up of 17 amino acids. The V segment lost 4 bases and the J segment 4 bases; nucleotides outside the gene matches: 12. CDR3 amino acids: CASSSRTSRGVYNEQFF. The CDR3 bases are TGTGCCAGCAGCTCCAGGACTAGCCGTGGGGTTTACAATGAGCAGTTCTTC.

The chain has TRBV6-6 and TRBJ2-1; 12 nucleotides align to TRBD2. In germline, CDR1 is MNHNY, CDR2 SVGAGI (reference sequence). The CDR3 contains 15 residues. Germline trimming cut 2 bases from V and 7 bases from J; bases unmatched to any gene: 3. CDR3 DNA: TGTGCCAGCAGTTACGGACTAGCGGGGCGGAATGAGCAGTTCTTC. It encodes CASSYGLAGRNEQFF.